What follows are 23 T cell receptor beta chains derived from one specimen sequenced in a study of T-cell memory formation after mild COVID-19. TCRdb reanalysed the 5' RACE reads using MiXCR and keeps one entry per CDR3 protein. The sample includes 250,000 to 350,000 distinct CDR3 sequences, less than 20% of them seen just once. Sequencing was performed on PBMCs or a T cell subset sorted from them (not recorded which). Receptors were obtained from a man aged 18 to 35 who had mild COVID-19 (a few samples of this study predate the infection). Cell type and time point are not known.

The CDR3 reads CASSSLAAGELFF. CDR3 nucleotide sequence: TGCGCCAGCAGCTCGCTAGCCGCCGGGGAGCTGTTTTTT. This chain links TRBV4-1 with TRBJ2-2; D might be TRBD2 (5 bases). Germline V lookup: CDR1 MGHRA, CDR2 YSYEKL. The V and J ends lost 5 bases and 6 bases respectively, with 10 bases between them. This CDR3 region has 13 residues.

The rearrangement uses TRBV19 and TRBJ2-2; D call uncertain. CDR3 length: 13 amino acids. Trimming removed 2 bases at V and 1 base at J, with 2 bases between. Germline V lookup: CDR1 LNHDA, CDR2 SQIVND (reference sequence). CDR3 DNA sequence: TGTGCCAGTAGTATACAGAACACCGGGGAGCTGTTTTTT. Translation: CASSIQNTGELFF. The full variable domain, rest sourced from reference TRBV19 and TRBJ2-2, is DGGITQSPKYLFRKEGQNVTLSCEQNLNHDAMYWYRQDPGQGLRLIYYSQIVNDFQKGDIAEGYSVSREKKESFPLTVTSAQKNPTAFYLCASSIQNTGELFFGEGSRLTVL.

The chain carries TRBV6-2 or TRBV6-3 and TRBJ1-1, with D possibly TRBD1 on 5 matching bases. Germline V CDR1 and CDR2: MNHEY, SVGEGT. The CDR3 runs to 15 residues. V dropped 6 bases and J dropped 5 bases, with 19 bases sitting between them. This chain's CDR3 is CASSWDTTVATEAFF. The CDR3 coding sequence is TGTGCCAGCAGCTGGGATACGACAGTTGCTACTGAAGCTTTCTTT.

V usage is TRBV9 and J usage is TRBJ2-1, with D perhaps matching TRBD1 (6 bases). V lost 0 bases to trimming and J lost 7 bases, with 14 bases between them. Germline CDR1 and CDR2: SGDLS and YYNGEE. The CDR3 consists of 15 residues. The CDR3: CASSVEGTRGNEQFF. The CDR3 DNA is TGTGCCAGCAGCGTAGAAGGGACGAGGGGGAATGAGCAGTTCTTC.

The chain uses TRBV7-6 and TRBJ1-2; a weak D match, TRBD1 (5 bases). V lost 3 bases to trimming and J lost 8 bases, with 13 bases between them. Per germline, CDR1 SGHVS and CDR2 FNYEAQ. The CDR3 has 13 amino acids. CDR3 residues: CASSLLRGGGYTF. CDR3 DNA: TGTGCCAGCAGCTTGCTGAGGGGTGGCGGCTACACCTTC.

The chain joins TRBV12-3 or TRBV12-4 to TRBJ2-1, with D maybe TRBD2 (7 bases). The length of the CDR3 is 15 residues. Between the trimmed V and J ends, which lost 5 bases and 8 bases, there was a span of 19 bases. The CDR3 DNA reads TGTGCCAGCAGTAGGGGGGGCAGGGTAGGCGATGAGCAGTTCTTC. Translating it yields CASSRGGRVGDEQFF.

The rearrangement joins TRBV20-1 to TRBJ2-3; the match to TRBD2 covers 9 bases. The germline V gene encodes CDR1 DFQATT and CDR2 SNEGSKA (reference sequence). The junction had 13 bases not matched to a gene; V was cut back by 6 bases and J by 6 bases. The CDR3 runs to 15 residues. CDR3 DNA sequence: TGCAGTGCCCCCACGGATAGCGGGGGCGGCGATACGCAGTATTTT. As protein: CSAPTDSGGGDTQYF.

In its sample, this clonotype was seen many times. This chain connects TRBV7-6 to TRBJ2-2; 10 nucleotides agree with TRBD2. This CDR3 has 17 amino acids. Germline V CDR1 and CDR2: SGHVS, FNYEAQ. The V and J ends lost 5 bases and 2 bases, in that order; junction bases with no gene match: 8. This chain's CDR3 is CASSRSLAGPNTGELFF. CDR3 sequence (DNA): TGTGCCAGCAGCCGCTCACTAGCGGGGCCTAACACCGGGGAGCTGTTTTTT.

Points on this clonotype: An end of the junction does not agree with germline; a read error may underlie this. The V and J genes are TRBV29-1 and TRBJ2-3; D ambiguous. The length of the CDR3 is 13 residues. Germline CDR1 is SQVTM and CDR2 is ANQGSEA. The CDR3 is CSFEFGSTDTQYF. The CDR3 nucleotides are TGCAGCTTTGAATTTGGGTCTACAGATACGCAGTATTTT.

This rearrangement joins TRBV12-3 or TRBV12-4 to TRBJ2-5, with TRBD1 identical over 7 bases. With 5 bases clipped from V and 7 bases from J, the junction kept 10 bases outside the gene matches. The CDR3 length is 14 residues. CDR3: CASSPRDRGPTQYF. DNA of the CDR3: TGTGCCAGCAGTCCGAGGGACAGAGGGCCGACCCAGTACTTC.

The V call is TRBV18, the J call TRBJ2-5, with TRBD2 as a possible D gene (5 bases). This CDR3 comprises 14 residues. CDR1 and CDR2 from the germline V gene are KGHSH and LQKENI. The V and J ends lost 5 bases and 2 bases respectively, with 12 bases between them. The CDR3 region is CASSRDGDQETQYF. The CDR3, as DNA: TGTGCCAGCTCAAGAGACGGGGATCAAGAGACCCAGTACTTC.

This chain joins TRBV12-3 or TRBV12-4 and TRBJ2-7, with a possible D match to TRBD2 (6 bases). CDR3 length: 16 amino acids. Trimming removed 6 bases at V and 2 bases at J, with 20 bases between. The DNA for the CDR3 is TGTGCCAGCAGCAAGAAAGAGCGGGCCTTCCCCTACGAGCAGTACTTC. It specifies CASSKKERAFPYEQYF.

V usage is TRBV20-1 and J usage is TRBJ2-1; D is perhaps TRBD2 (7 bases). Germline V gene lookup returns CDR1 DFQATT and CDR2 SNEGSKA (reference sequence). Trimming took 6 bases from V and 9 from J, leaving 27 bases between them. CDR3 length: 16 amino acids. The CDR3 nucleotides read TGCAGTGCACCCGGGTGGTGGAAGGGGGGGTTAGGTGAGCAGTTCTTC. It translates to CSAPGWWKGGLGEQFF.

The rearrangement uses TRBV5-8 and TRBJ2-7; a weak D match, TRBD1 (6 bases). V was cut by 4 bases and J by 4 bases, with 15 bases left in between. Germline V CDR1 and CDR2: SGHTS, YDEGEE. This CDR3 region has 14 residues. CDR3 in DNA: TGTGCCAGCAGCCACCGGGATCAGGGGTACGAGCAGTACTTC. Protein: CASSHRDQGYEQYF.

This clonotype came up a few times. The chain combines TRBV10-2 with TRBJ2-7; D is possibly TRBD1 or TRBD2 (6 bases each). The V end was cut by 4 bases, the J end by 6 bases, with 16 bases between. The CDR3 is made up of 14 amino acids. The V gene's germline CDR1 is WSHSY and CDR2 SAAADI. CDR3 in amino acids: CASSGGASGGEQYF. The CDR3 DNA is TGCGCCAGCAGTGGGGGGGCTTCCGGCGGCGAGCAGTACTTC.

This clonotype was counted between two and nine times. The V and J genes are TRBV5-5 and TRBJ2-3; 8 positions match TRBD1. Trimming took 4 bases from V and 0 from J; bases not matched to a gene: 4. The CDR3 loop spans 15 amino acids. Germline CDR1 reads SGHKS; CDR2 reads YYEKEE (reference sequence). The CDR3 is CASSATGASTDTQYF. CDR3 DNA: TGTGCCAGCAGCGCGACAGGGGCTAGCACAGATACGCAGTATTTT.

This clonotype has just a few counts. CDR3 residues: CASSQDRTAGANVLTF. DNA for the CDR3: TGTGCCAGCAGTCAGGACCGGACAGCCGGGGCCAACGTCCTGACTTTC. V and J are TRBV6-2 or TRBV6-3 and TRBJ2-6, with D maybe TRBD1 (6 bases). V lost 5 bases, J lost 4 bases, and 15 bases lay in between. Germline loops: CDR1 MNHEY, CDR2 SVGEGT. This CDR3 is built from 16 residues.

This chain joins TRBV5-8 and TRBJ1-1; D is uncertain. Per germline, CDR1 SGHTS and CDR2 YDEGEE. The V end lost 3 bases, the J end lost 4 bases, and 10 bases lay between the germline ends. The CDR3 is 13 amino acids. The CDR3 spells CASSSRYSTEAFF. The DNA for the CDR3 is TGTGCCAGCAGCTCCCGTTACAGCACTGAAGCTTTCTTT.

The chain couples TRBV4-3 to TRBJ1-6; 7 bases are shared with TRBD1. The CDR3 extends over 20 amino acids. Trimming at V came to 0 bases and at J to 3 bases, leaving 14 bases not matched to a gene. Germline CDR1 LGHNA, CDR2 YSLEER. Written as DNA, the CDR3 is TGCGCCAGCAGCCAAGATGGGAGGACAGGAAGATCGGGCTATAATTCACCCCTCCACTTT. Translation: CASSQDGRTGRSGYNSPLHF.

The genes are TRBV5-1 and TRBJ2-3; 7 nucleotides align to TRBD1. Looked up from germline, CDR1 is SGHRS and CDR2 is YFSETQ. V was clipped by 1 base and J by 3 bases; unmatched bases: 5. This CDR3 comprises 15 residues. The CDR3 DNA is TGCGCCAGCAGCTTGACAGGGGAAGGGACAGATACGCAGTATTTT. It specifies CASSLTGEGTDTQYF. The complete variable domain, with remaining parts taken from reference TRBV5-1 and TRBJ2-3, reads KAGVTQTPRYLIKTRGQQVTLSCSPISGHRSVSWYQQTPGQGLQFLFEYFSETQRNKGNFPGRFSGRQFSNSRSEMNVSTLELGDSALYLCASSLTGEGTDTQYFGPGTRLTVL.

This clonotype was seen at least ten times. The V and J genes are TRBV24-1 and TRBJ2-3, with 12 bases fitting TRBD2. The CDR3 is 17 amino acids. The V and J ends lost 3 bases and 4 bases, in that order; junction bases with no gene match: 7. Germline V gene data show CDR1 as KGHDR and CDR2 as SFDVKD. The DNA for the CDR3 is TGTGCCACCAGTGATCCGTTGGGACTAGCGGGCGCAGATACGCAGTATTTT. This encodes CATSDPLGLAGADTQYF.

The chain joins TRBV6-5 to TRBJ1-1, with D uncertain. From germline, CDR1 is MNHEY and CDR2 SVGAGI. The CDR3 is 15 amino acids. V lost 3 bases and J lost 0, with 11 bases in between. CDR3 sequence: CASSYQEPMNTEAFF. In DNA form, the CDR3 reads TGTGCCAGCAGTTATCAAGAACCGATGAACACTGAAGCTTTCTTT.

This clonotype was seen a handful of times. The chain recombines TRBV12-3 or TRBV12-4 with TRBJ2-3; 7 bases line up with TRBD1. CDR3 length equals 14 residues. Trimming removed 6 bases from V and 3 bases from J; junction bases left unmatched: 6. CDR3 loop: CASSKTRGTDTQYF. The CDR3 DNA reads TGTGCCAGCAGCAAAACCAGGGGGACAGATACGCAGTATTTT.